This T cell receptor (beta chain) was sequenced for a study of T cells after yellow fever vaccination (dated 2019 in TCRdb). Describing the broader study: The SMART-Seq v4 Ultra Low Input RNA kit was used to prepare libraries from fractions with low cell numbers. Bulk TCR alpha and beta repertoires were sequenced longitudinally to track T-cell clones before and after primary and booster YFV17D yellow fever vaccination. Two healthy male donors, one aged 18 to 30 and one aged 30 to 40 years, were included in the cohort. Bulk PBMC replicates and cell subsets were isolated from blood drawn at multiple timepoints before and after both primary and secondary immunization.

Findings and caveats that apply to the study as a whole: A small share of clonotypes was detected in both CD4 and CD8 compartments, with the overlap likely arising from convergent recombination. Because only two donors were included in the study, the extent to which the findings can be generalized is limited. Compared with the primary T-cell response, the secondary T-cell response was faster but weaker, reaching its peak on day 5 rather than on day 15. After the booster, most of the clones that had expanded following primary vaccination were detected again (roughly 96% of CD4 and roughly nine tenths of CD8), which suggests that memory was broadly maintained. Computational filtering was needed because FACS-sorted repertoires could contain abundant contaminating clonotypes from the bulk population.

Trimmed from V: 5 bases; trimmed from J: 16 bases; junction bases lacking a gene match: 13. CDR1 and CDR2 are read off the germline V gene as SGHTA and FQGNSA. There are 14 amino acids in the CDR3, from cysteine to phenylalanine inclusive. Kept here is only the CDR3 DNA, which spans 42 bases and is read in frame from base 1. TCR cDNA was made using 5'RACE template switching, a step that added a universal primer site and unique molecular identifiers. Priming for cDNA synthesis came from both the TCR alpha and TCR beta constant segments. Library amplification used two PCR steps, and the second PCR step added sample barcodes and sequencing adapters. Sequencing of libraries was performed on Illumina HiSeq 2500 (2x100 bp) or NovaSeq (2x150 bp). The original pipeline was this. Reads were demultiplexed and collapsed into UMI consensus sequences with MIGEC, and V(D)J alignment was performed with MiXCR. Vaccine-responding clonotypes were identified with edgeR using replicate PBMC samples, with FDR below 0.01 and a log2 fold change above 5 up to day 15 being required. Each bulk clonotype received a CD4 or CD8 identity based on whether the sequenced CD4 or CD8 repertoire contained that clonotype at higher abundance. The public reads were reprocessed in TCRdb via fastp at Q25 and MiXCR, keeping in-frame beta chains. Each entry merges the rows of one CDR3 protein and shows their most common DNA and genes. TCRdb, not the original authors, processed these V and J calls. Present in this sample are roughly 310,000 distinct CDR3 sequences, 8.7% of which were seen just once. The ten largest make up under 20% of the sample.

With respect to this clonotype: Its antigen is still unknown. One base away there is no much larger clone; base qualities are not given.

This sample's treatment or condition label indicates: live attenuated yellow fever vaccine strain. At each blood-draw timepoint, two biological replicates of bulk PBMCs were collected. A standard Ficoll-Paque protocol was used to isolate PBMCs from peripheral blood. RNA was extracted with TriZol from bulk PBMCs, CD4 and CD8 fractions, and dextramer-positive and dextramer-negative fractions. This TCR derives from a young man who received the YFV17D yellow fever vaccine. The source material was PBMCs, sampled on the day of the first yellow fever vaccination. The rearrangement joined TRBV7-2 to TRBJ2-1; the junction holds 11 bases that match TRBD2. The CDR3 sequence is CASSAGTSGTPLFF. In nucleotides, the sequence is TGTGCCAGCAGCGCGGGGACTAGCGGTACGCCGCTCTTCTTC.